The present TCR beta chain was sequenced within a study of cytomegalovirus exposure and HLA in healthy donors. General study findings and limits: In vitro confirmation showed three CMV-associated chains to be CMV antigen specific. The listing of roughly 160 TCR beta chains classed them as cytomegalovirus-associated.

In regard to this clone: Its target is unknown.

Profiling relied on immunoSEQ multiplex PCR, and the TCRdb table lists in-frame clones only, not all of them. Among roughly 180,000 clones listed, 86% were seen once. The germline V gene has CDR1 LNHNV and CDR2 YYDKDF (reference sequence). With V trimmed by 6 bases and J by 0 bases, 4 bases remained unmatched. CDR3 length: 15 residues. The chain is built from TRBV15 and TRBJ1-3; 8 nucleotides match TRBD1. The sequencing sample was made of PBMCs. The sequence was collected from a man younger than 45 in good health and CMV-seropositive. In DNA, the CDR3 is TGTGCCACCAGACCAGGGGGCGTCTCTGGAAACACCATATATTTT. Amino acid sequence: CATRPGGVSGNTIYF.